This T cell receptor beta chain was found in a study of regulatory T cells in long-lasting Graves disease (dated by TCRdb to about 2021). Notes on the research overall: Newly diagnosed Graves' disease patients had taken antithyroid drugs for less than 3 months. Persistent Graves' disease patients were compared with newly diagnosed Graves' disease patients by peripheral blood TCR sequencing and RNA sequencing. The study was registered as a clinical trial and conducted in China. TCR sequencing covered 13 persistent and around 20 newly diagnosed Graves' disease patients, some 35 samples in total.

Including the terminal cysteine and phenylalanine, the CDR3 comprises 13 residues. CDR3 DNA only is kept here, 39 bases in frame from base 1. CDR1 and CDR2, looked up from the germline V gene, are MNHEY and SVGEGT. Cut back by 2 bases and 3 bases, the V and J ends lie 7 bases apart. What this sample's time point label stands for: newly diagnosed GD, antithyroid drugs for less than 3 months. For both TCR sequencing and RNA sequencing, RNA was extracted from PBMCs in TRIzol. Graves' disease was diagnosed according to American Thyroid Association guidelines. Patients for the study were recruited at an endocrinology department in Xi'an, China. From each patient, 7.5 to 9.5 milliliters of peripheral blood was collected into an EDTA anticoagulant tube. Ficoll Paque Plus density gradient separation was used to isolate PBMCs, and no further T cell sorting was done. An Agilent 2100 Bioanalyzer and agarose gel were used to check RNA quality, and a NanoDrop 2000 was used to measure RNA concentration.

The research as a whole found: Sequencing and analysis were restricted to the TCR beta chain. The small sample size was acknowledged by the authors as a limitation that may reduce accuracy. Compared with newly diagnosed patients, persistent Graves' disease patients had lower TCR Shannon entropy and fewer highly expanded clones, which suggests clonal expansion. TRBV28, TRBJ1-2 and TRBJ2-5 were preferentially used in persistent disease, while TRBV20-1 and TRBJ2-1 were favored in newly diagnosed disease. Peripheral blood alone was examined, since thyroid tissue, which constituted the primary lesion, could not be accessed. Patients with persistent disease shared more public clonotypes (around 2,500) than newly diagnosed patients did (around 980).

In regard to this clonotype: Its antigen is not yet known. No base quality information exists; no much larger clone differs at one position.

The receptor library was made with multiplex PCR. TCRdb records Illumina HiSeq 4000 as the sequencer. iRepertoire HTBI primers and Arm-PCR amplification of CDR3 regions were used to construct TCR beta libraries. Before sequencing, the PCR products went through gel purification. Processing in the source paper ran as follows. A total of fewer than 65 TRBV and about 13 TRBJ segments were identified across samples and were used for gene usage analysis of CDR3 amino acid clonotypes. Filtered high-quality paired reads were merged into contigs using COPE and FqMerger. BLAST was used to align contigs to IMGT TRBV, TRBD and TRBJ reference genes, and CDR3 was defined according to IMGT. Any clonotype with a frequency above 0.1% was classified as a highly expanded clone. Shannon entropy served as the measure of repertoire diversity, while the Gini coefficient captured V-J evenness. A clonotype was considered public if more than one individual shared it. Clones were called with MiXCR by TCRdb after fastp trimmed the public reads at Q25, and only in-frame beta chains were retained. When rows share a CDR3 protein, they turn into one entry using the most common DNA and genes. The V and J calls follow TCRdb's processing rather than the paper's. The sample profile shows a few hundred thousand distinct CDR3 sequences; 15% to 20% of them were found once. In total, the top ten clones hold 20% to 25% of the sample.

This sample also belongs to another study, concerning T cells in Graves' hyperthyroidism and ophthalmopathy. As that second study puts it: Stable Graves' hyperthyroidism was defined as no progression to ophthalmopathy during 18 months of follow-up. The hyperthyroidism patients were between 18 and 65 years old and newly diagnosed, with a disease duration of less than 2 months. Exclusion was applied to patients with uncontrolled infections, other autoimmune diseases, pregnancy or lactation. Diagnoses were based on clinical symptoms, serum thyroxine and TRAb, thyroid ultrasound and orbital computed tomography. A first-round RT-PCR of the TCR CDR3 used the HTBI primer set with the Qiagen OneStep RT-PCR kit. Most expanded thyroid clonotypes (frequency above 0.001) were also detected in blood, suggesting blood repertoires may reflect thyroid immune responses. A 13 V-J signature model separated ophthalmopathy from stable hyperthyroidism, with around 90% sensitivity and 81.08% specificity in cross-validation and 80%/75% in testing. In validation, the model predicted progression to ophthalmopathy with approximately 71% sensitivity and less than 80% specificity, a median of around six months before onset. A discovery cohort of about a hundred patients, 43 with Graves' ophthalmopathy and 57 with stable Graves' hyperthyroidism, was used to find distinguishing TCR V-J signatures. Prospective prediction of ophthalmopathy was tested in an independent validation cohort of 18 to 20 hyperthyroidism patients and some 17 patients who later progressed to ophthalmopathy. The approximately 90 discovery patients were randomly split 7:3 into training and test sets. In addition, the study compared T-cell repertoires in thyroid tissue and in blood from a handful of Graves' hyperthyroidism patients. After sampling, hyperthyroidism patients received methimazole starting at 30 mg daily, and ophthalmopathy patients received high-dose intravenous methylprednisolone. A second multiplex PCR round built the libraries, followed by size selection and purification. The libraries were sequenced on an Illumina HiSeq2000 using paired-end 100 bp reads. Raw data were processed with SOAPnuke, discarding reads with adapters, uncalled bases, mean Phred below 15, or no exact constant-primer or identifier match. COPE v1.2.5 was used to merge the high-quality paired reads, and each unique nucleotide sequence was defined as a clonotype. Clonotypes were aligned to IMGT TRBV, TRBD and TRBJ reference segments using MiTCR v1.1. Analysis was restricted to V-J combinations with a frequency above 0.0001, which covered about 99% of repertoires. A TCS score was defined as the ratio of F50 (clonal expansion) to E x V (chaos), with BLOSUM62-based TCRdist applied between CDR3 peptides within each V-J. Welch's t-statistics and random forest reduced 500 to 550 V-J features to 10 to 15, which were used in a naive Bayes classifier (R e1071). Sample size was not statistically predetermined, and blinding of investigators to group allocation was not performed. According to the paper, TCR Vbeta CDR3 sequencing was carried out on 135 peripheral blood samples, which came from under 50 ophthalmopathy, roughly 75 hyperthyroidism and approximately 17 progressor patients.

This specimen was peripheral blood mononuclear cells (PBMCs), taken at new diagnosis, from a patient treated with antithyroid drugs. This TCR was sampled from a woman aged 18-30 years with Graves disease. Donor details come from another sample of the same person, matched by shared clones. The sequence joins TRBV6-2 or TRBV6-3 to TRBJ1-2; the D gene remains uncertain. CDR3 loop: CASSYMDHYGYTF. In nucleotides, the sequence is TGTGCCAGCAGTTACATGGACCACTATGGCTACACCTTC.